Below, 5 T cell receptor beta chains from the same sample are listed, as sequenced in a study of OX40 agonist ivuxolimab in advanced cancers. Profiled with immunoSEQ multiplex PCR; TCRdb holds only in-frame clones, not every one. The table has 74,000 or so clones, less than 95% seen once. Specimen: CD4+ or CD8+ T cells sorted from blood, collected in a trial of the OX40 agonist ivuxolimab. Source of these receptors: an adult with an advanced solid tumor such as melanoma, head and neck, liver or kidney cancer.

The CDR3 protein is CATSIGVVAGNTGELFF. CDR3 DNA sequence: TGTGCCACCAGCATAGGGGTAGTAGCGGGTAATACCGGGGAGCTGTTTTTT. The V call is TRBV15, the J call TRBJ2-2; TRBD2 agrees at 7 bases. This CDR3 spans 17 amino acids. Trimming removed 4 bases from V and 5 bases from J; junction bases left unmatched: 13. Germline lookup yields CDR1 LNHNV and CDR2 YYDKDF (reference sequence).

The V gene is TRBV6-1, the J gene TRBJ1-2; 9 bases agree with TRBD1. This CDR3 region has 15 residues. Per germline, CDR1 MNHNS and CDR2 SASEGT. J lost 6 bases, V lost 6 bases, and 11 bases had no gene match. The CDR3 nucleotides read TGTGCCAGCAGCAGACAGGGGGTCCCTGTCGATGGCTACACCTTC. Translation gives CASSRQGVPVDGYTF.

This clone was recorded a few times. The chain combines TRBV30 with TRBJ1-1; tentative D call: TRBD1 (6 bases). The CDR3 is 12 residues long. Trimming took off 5 bases at V and 4 bases at J, with 11 bases between the two ends. CDR1 and CDR2 (germline): GTSNPN, SVGIG (reference sequence). Written as DNA, the CDR3 is TGTGCCTGGGATCCAGGGGCCACTGAAGCTTTCTTT. The encoded protein is CAWDPGATEAFF.

The chain links TRBV11-3 to TRBJ1-2, with a possible D match to TRBD1 (5 bases). CDR3 length: 13 amino acids. V lost 0 bases and J lost 5, with 7 bases in between. Looked up from germline, CDR1 is SGHNT and CDR2 is YENEEA. The CDR3 bases are TGTGCCAGCAGCTTAGACTGGGGGTATGGCTACACCTTC. Amino acid sequence: CASSLDWGYGYTF.

The V call is TRBV7-2, the J call TRBJ2-2; tentatively, D is TRBD2 (6 bases). Germline loops: CDR1 SGHTA, CDR2 FQGNSA. The CDR3 consists of 14 residues. The V end was cut by 4 bases, the J end by 6 bases, with 12 bases between. The CDR3 spells CASSWSASAGELFF. The DNA of the CDR3 is TGTGCCAGCAGCTGGTCTGCTAGCGCCGGGGAGCTGTTTTTT.